The sequence of this T cell receptor beta chain was determined in a study of regulatory T cells in long-lasting Graves disease. Trimming left V 3 bases short and J 1 base short, with 15 bases between. CDR1 and CDR2 from the germline V gene are MNHGY and SVAAGI. The CDR3 loop spans 16 amino acids. Ten or more counts support this clonotype. Construction of the TCR beta libraries employed iRepertoire HTBI primers in conjunction with Arm-PCR of CDR3 regions. TCRdb processed the multiplex PCR reads anew with MiXCR; each CDR3 protein has one entry. The sample includes 540,000 or so distinct CDR3 sequences, roughly 13% of them seen just once. This sample's time point: newly diagnosed GD, antithyroid drugs for less than 3 months. The authors made the TCR library using RNA they extracted from PBMCs. The same data also went into a second study, on T cells in Graves' hyperthyroidism and ophthalmopathy.

The chain joins TRBV6-9 to TRBJ1-2; a possible D gene is TRBD1 (5 bases). This TCR came from a man aged 30 to 39 with Graves disease. The specimen comprised peripheral blood mononuclear cells (PBMCs), sampled at new diagnosis, from a patient treated with antithyroid drugs. The DNA of the CDR3 is TGTGCCAGCAGTTACGGCTACAGGATACTTAACTATGGCTACACCTTC. Translation: CASSYGYRILNYGYTF.